This T cell receptor beta chain was captured by sequencing in a study of T cell repertoires in cytomegalovirus infection. Note on this clonotype: What it binds is unknown.

The CDR3 spans 13 residues. The V segment lost 3 bases and the J segment 8 bases; nucleotides outside the gene matches: 4. Germline V gene data show CDR1 as MGHRA and CDR2 as YSYEKL. TCRdb independently ran MiXCR on the reads; one entry per CDR3 protein. The sample holds over 250,000 distinct CDR3 sequences, less than 25% seen once. This receptor was obtained from a human donor in good health (CMV status not recorded). Some clones in this sample may be carry-over from other donors' samples. The chain recombines TRBV4-1 with TRBJ1-2; TRBD1 aligns across 9 bases. The source was cultured PBMCs, collected from culture after CMV antigen stimulation. Here the CDR3 reads CASSQDRGWGYTF. Written as DNA, the CDR3 is TGCGCCAGCAGCCAGGACAGGGGTTGGGGCTACACCTTC.